A single sample is the source of the 24 T cell receptor beta chains below, sequenced in a study of Ad26.COV2.S vaccination and SARS-CoV-2 variants (dated by TCRdb to 2020 to 2022). Explained via the paper, the treatment or condition label denotes: some 20 received Ad26.COV2.S at low or high dose, single or two shots; 5 received placebo; per-sample allocation not given. Repertoires of vaccine and placebo recipients were sequenced from samples taken on day 63 after the first injection. The library was made by the immunoSEQ multiplex PCR assay. Not all clones reach the TCRdb copy of this immuneACCESS table, which keeps in-frame sequences only. Checked studies attribute under half of the gap to unresolved V genes and leave the rest unexplained. The sample contains about 680,000 clones, about 90% of them found a single time. The ten largest clones represent 1.5% of the sample. This material consisted of peripheral blood, taken in a trial of Ad26.COV2.S vaccine versus placebo. Receptor source: a person between 18 and 65 years old who received the Ad26.COV2.S COVID-19 vaccine or a placebo.

This clone was counted between two and nine times. This rearrangement joins TRBV19 to TRBJ1-5, with 7 bases identical to TRBD1. Germline assignment: CDR1 LNHDA and CDR2 SQIVND (reference sequence). The length of the CDR3 is 14 residues. J was trimmed by 6 bases and V by 8 bases; bases with no gene match: 10. The CDR3 is CASSPDGQVQPQHF. For the CDR3, the DNA is TGTGCCAGTTCCCCCGATGGACAGGTTCAGCCCCAGCATTTT.

The gene calls are TRBV11-2 and TRBJ1-4; D is unresolved. CDR1 and CDR2 (germline): SGHAT, FQNNGV. The CDR3 totals 16 residues. The V and J ends lost 1 base and 4 bases respectively, with 13 bases between them. In nucleotides, the CDR3 is TGTGCCAGCAGCTTAGGGGCGACGTCTTATAATGAAAAACTGTTTTTT. It specifies CASSLGATSYNEKLFF.

V gene TRBV7-3 combines with J gene TRBJ2-7, with 9 nucleotides matching TRBD2. V gave up 6 bases and J gave up 2 bases; unmatched junction bases: 8. The germline V gene encodes CDR1 SGHTA and CDR2 FQGTGA. The CDR3 has 15 residues. The CDR3 DNA sequence: TGTGCCAGCAGTACCCTAGCGGGGCCTACCTACGAGCAGTACTTC. The encoded protein is CASSTLAGPTYEQYF.

V and J are TRBV10-1 and TRBJ1-1; D remains unclear. Germline V gives CDR1 WNHNN, CDR2 SYGVQD (reference sequence). The ends were cut back, 4 bases at V and 1 base at J, with 7 bases in the middle. The CDR3 consists of 13 residues. CDR3 in DNA: TGCGCCAGCAGTGTTGACTGGAACACTGAAGCTTTCTTT. Its protein product is CASSVDWNTEAFF.

The chain links TRBV9 to TRBJ2-5, with 7 nucleotides matching TRBD1. V dropped 1 base and J dropped 1; count of bases not matched to a gene: 1. This CDR3 has 14 amino acids. The germline V gene encodes CDR1 SGDLS and CDR2 YYNGEE. CDR3 nucleotide sequence: TGTGCCAGCAGCGTACACAGGGGCCAAGAGACCCAGTACTTC. Translating it yields CASSVHRGQETQYF.

The CDR3 nucleotides are TGTGCCACCAGCAGAGATCAGGGGACAGGGGTTTTCTATGGCTACACCTTC. Translation gives CATSRDQGTGVFYGYTF. The chain links TRBV15 to TRBJ1-2; 10 nucleotides match TRBD1. CDR1 is LNHNV, CDR2 YYDKDF, per germline (reference sequence). This CDR3 has 17 amino acids. J gave up 4 bases and V 0 bases, and 8 bases lay outside the gene matches.

The chain joins TRBV18 to TRBJ2-1; D is undetermined. The CDR3 consists of 15 residues. Germline lookup yields CDR1 KGHSH and CDR2 LQKENI. Trimming removed 2 bases at V and 2 bases at J, with 10 bases between. In DNA form, the CDR3 reads TGTGCCAGCTCACCATGGGGTAACACCTACAATGAGCAGTTCTTC. Its translation: CASSPWGNTYNEQFF.

The CDR3 reads CASSDSGTGIRKYF. The CDR3 region has the DNA TGTGCCAGCAGTGACTCGGGGACAGGGATACGCAAGTATTTT. This chain links TRBV6-4 with TRBJ2-3; 9 bases align to TRBD1. The CDR3 consists of 14 residues. Trimming took 0 bases from V and 13 from J; bases not matched to a gene: 8. CDR1 and CDR2 (germline): MRHNA, SNTAGT.

The chain joins TRBV7-2 to TRBJ2-1; the D gene is possibly TRBD2 (5 bases). With 3 bases removed from V and 9 bases from J, the gap between germline ends came to 18 bases. The CDR3 runs to 15 residues. Germline V gene data show CDR1 as SGHTA and CDR2 as FQGNSA. CDR3 amino acids: CASSFLANTLGEQFF. The CDR3, as DNA: TGTGCCAGCAGCTTCCTAGCAAATACTTTGGGTGAGCAGTTCTTC. Variable domain in full (rest from reference TRBV7-2 and TRBJ2-1): GAGVSQSPSNKVTEKGKDVELRCDPISGHTALYWYRQSLGQGLEFLIYFQGNSAPDKSGLPSDRFSAERTGGSVSTLTIQRTQQEDSAVYLCASSFLANTLGEQFFGPGTRLTVL.

The rearrangement links TRBV5-5 to TRBJ2-2, with unresolved D. Germline loops: CDR1 SGHKS, CDR2 YYEKEE (reference sequence). The CDR3 covers 14 residues. V gave up 6 bases and J gave up 3 bases, with 12 bases separating them. As DNA, the CDR3 is TGTGCCAGCAACCACTGGAGCGACACCGGGGAGCTGTTTTTT. It specifies CASNHWSDTGELFF.

The chain employs TRBV5-1 and TRBJ1-1, with no clear D. V dropped 0 bases and J dropped 3 bases, with 18 bases sitting between them. The CDR3 is 17 amino acids. CDR1 and CDR2 from the germline V gene are SGHRS and YFSETQ. DNA for the CDR3: TGCGCCAGCAGCTTGGGATCGACCTCAGGAGGTGACACTGAAGCTTTCTTT. As protein: CASSLGSTSGGDTEAFF.

This rearrangement joins TRBV6-6 to TRBJ1-4; 7 positions agree with TRBD1. CDR1 MNHNY and CDR2 SVGAGI come from the germline V gene (reference sequence). CDR3 size: 16 residues. V dropped 8 bases and J dropped 0; count of bases not matched to a gene: 9. The CDR3 sequence: CASRVQGGATNEKLFF. The DNA of the CDR3 is TGTGCCAGCCGGGTCCAGGGGGGGGCAACTAATGAAAAACTGTTTTTT.

CDR3 DNA: TGTGCCAGCAGCCAAGAGGGGACGGGCCGGACCTACAATGAGCAGTTCTTC. Translation: CASSQEGTGRTYNEQFF. The chain uses TRBV4-2 and TRBJ2-1; either TRBD1 or TRBD2 may fit D (5 bases each). CDR3 length: 17 amino acids. V lost 0 bases, J lost 2 bases, and 14 bases lay in between. In germline, CDR1 is LGHNA, CDR2 YNFKEQ.

The rearrangement links TRBV7-2 to TRBJ1-1; the D is unclear. Germline CDR1 is SGHTA and CDR2 is FQGNSA. V was clipped by 4 bases and J by 0 bases, with 12 bases between them. The CDR3 extends over 15 amino acids. The DNA for the CDR3 is TGTGCCAGCAGCTCAAGGGAGGTCTTGAACACTGAAGCTTTCTTT. Encoded protein: CASSSREVLNTEAFF. The variable domain in full, with the rest retrieved from reference TRBV7-2 and TRBJ1-1, is GAGVSQSPSNKVTEKGKDVELRCDPISGHTALYWYRQSLGQGLEFLIYFQGNSAPDKSGLPSDRFSAERTGGSVSTLTIQRTQQEDSAVYLCASSSREVLNTEAFFGQGTRLTVV.

This chain uses TRBV18 with TRBJ1-2; 11 nucleotides line up with TRBD1. From germline, CDR1 is KGHSH and CDR2 LQKENI. This CDR3 is 13 amino acids long. After removal of 3 bases from V and 8 bases from J, the junction contained 2 bases not matched to a gene. CDR3 residues: CASSPGTGGGYTF. The CDR3 bases are TGTGCCAGCTCACCGGGGACAGGGGGAGGCTACACCTTC.

The chain uses TRBV5-1 and TRBJ1-1, with D unresolved. Deletions cut 0 bases from V and 0 bases from J, with 9 bases between. This CDR3 is built from 15 residues. Germline V gene lookup returns CDR1 SGHRS and CDR2 YFSETQ. As DNA, the CDR3 is TGCGCCAGCAGCTTGGCCGACCGATTGAACACTGAAGCTTTCTTT. It specifies CASSLADRLNTEAFF.

The chain links TRBV5-4 to TRBJ2-3; weak D call: TRBD2 (6 bases). Trimming left V 4 bases short and J 4 bases short, with 13 bases between. The CDR3 length is 14 residues. CDR1 and CDR2 from the germline V gene are SGHNT and YYREEE (reference sequence). For the CDR3, the DNA is TGTGCCAGCAGCCTTGGAGGGAGCCCAGATACGCAGTATTTT. Translated: CASSLGGSPDTQYF.

This clone was detected once. The chain employs TRBV29-1 and TRBJ1-4, with 9 nucleotides matching TRBD1. This CDR3 is 13 amino acids long. After removal of 4 bases from V and 5 bases from J, the junction contained 2 bases not matched to a gene. CDR1 SQVTM and CDR2 ANQGSEA come from the germline V gene. The CDR3 DNA reads TGCAGCGTTGGGGGACAGGGAAATGAAAAACTGTTTTTT. This encodes CSVGGQGNEKLFF.

The chain uses TRBV7-6 and TRBJ2-7; D might be TRBD2 (5 bases). This CDR3 region has 11 residues. V was clipped by 10 bases and J by 5 bases, with 12 bases between them. From germline, CDR1 is SGHVS and CDR2 FNYEAQ. CDR3 in DNA: TGTGCCACCATACGAGGGAACGAGCAGTACTTC. Its protein product is CATIRGNEQYF.

This chain links TRBV5-1 with TRBJ1-1; D is unresolved. The CDR3 runs to 14 residues. V dropped 0 bases and J dropped 11 bases, with 17 bases sitting between them. Germline V gives CDR1 SGHRS, CDR2 YFSETQ. The CDR3: CASSLEWGNHRAFF. Here the CDR3 DNA reads TGCGCCAGCAGCTTGGAGTGGGGAAATCATCGGGCTTTCTTT.

Notes on this clone: This sample includes further DNA sequences coding for the same CDR3. The chain uses TRBV5-1 and TRBJ2-7; 10 nucleotides align to TRBD2. This CDR3 region has 15 residues. J lost 1 base, V lost 1 base, and 2 bases had no gene match. CDR1 and CDR2 from the germline V gene are SGHRS and YFSETQ. This chain's CDR3 is CASSLSSGSSYEQYF. The CDR3 DNA sequence: TGCGCCAGCAGCTTGTCTAGCGGGAGTTCCTACGAGCAGTACTTC.

This clone was recorded once. The genes are TRBV4-1 and TRBJ2-5; TRBD1 matches 8 bases. With 0 bases clipped from V and 6 bases from J, the junction kept 3 bases outside the gene matches. Germline values: CDR1 MGHRA, CDR2 YSYEKL. This CDR3 spans 14 amino acids. CDR3 sequence (DNA): TGCGCCAGCAGCCAAGACCGGGACAGGCAGACCCAGTACTTC. It yields the protein CASSQDRDRQTQYF.

This clone was seen only once. The J gene is TRBJ1-1, the V gene TRBV27; D unclear. The germline gives CDR1 MNHEY, CDR2 SMNVEV (reference sequence). The CDR3 has 17 amino acids. V shed 6 bases and J shed 3 bases, with 23 bases lying between them. The CDR3 DNA sequence: TGTGCCAGCAGCGACGAGCCCCGCCGCCTAAGTTACACTGAAGCTTTCTTT. This gives the protein CASSDEPRRLSYTEAFF.

The rearrangement links TRBV5-1 to TRBJ1-4, with D tentatively TRBD1 (6 bases). CDR3 length: 15 amino acids. The V end was cut by 0 bases, the J end by 4 bases, with 10 bases between. The germline V gene has CDR1 SGHRS and CDR2 YFSETQ. The CDR3 loop is CASSLGTANNEKLFF. The DNA of the CDR3 is TGCGCCAGCAGCTTGGGGACAGCCAATAATGAAAAACTGTTTTTT.